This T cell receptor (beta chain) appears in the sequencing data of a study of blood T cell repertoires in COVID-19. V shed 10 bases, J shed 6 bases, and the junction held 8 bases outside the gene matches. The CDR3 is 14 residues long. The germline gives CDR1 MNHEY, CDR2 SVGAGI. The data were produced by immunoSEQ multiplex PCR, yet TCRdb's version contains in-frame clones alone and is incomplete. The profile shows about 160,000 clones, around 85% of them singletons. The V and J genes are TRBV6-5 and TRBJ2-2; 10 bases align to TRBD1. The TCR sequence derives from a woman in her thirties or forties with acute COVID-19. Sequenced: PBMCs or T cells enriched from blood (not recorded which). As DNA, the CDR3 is TGTGCCACCGAGACAGGGGGCTTCGCCGGGGAGCTGTTTTTT. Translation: CATETGGFAGELFF.